This T cell receptor (beta chain) was obtained from a study of beta chain features in type 1 diabetes. Study-level points and caveats: Significant though moderate, a shortening of TCRB CDR3s appeared in all four CD4+ subsets of Type 1 diabetes patients. Type 1 diabetes patients had VDJ junctions that carried fewer insertions and more deletions.

This clone was found a few times. Antigen specificity is unknown. What was sequenced were expressed TCRB transcripts, since all of the isolated RNA had been reverse transcribed. The read count averaged approximately 3.5 million across naive, central memory and regulatory T cell samples. Generated by immunoSEQ multiplex PCR, the TCRdb table keeps only in-frame clones and is missing some. This sample has some 700,000 clones, with about an eighth found just once. Germline-derived CDR1 and CDR2 are SNHLY and FYNNEI. The ends were cut back, 5 bases at V and 7 bases at J, with 18 bases in the middle. The CDR3 has 14 residues. In total, each donor contributed a single heparinised blood draw that averaged around 0.12 L. Via CD45RO/CCR7/CD25/CD127/CD95/CD27, cells of the CD4+ naive, central memory, regulatory and stem cell-like memory subsets were sorted.

The rearrangement joins TRBV2 to TRBJ2-7, with TRBD2 as a possible D gene (5 bases). Sequenced sample: naive CD4+ T cells from blood. The TCR sequence derives from a man aged 18 to 30 with type 1 diabetes. CDR3 sequence: CASSIVNLSGEQYF. For the CDR3, the DNA is TGTGCCAGCAGTATCGTTAATCTATCGGGAGAGCAGTACTTC.